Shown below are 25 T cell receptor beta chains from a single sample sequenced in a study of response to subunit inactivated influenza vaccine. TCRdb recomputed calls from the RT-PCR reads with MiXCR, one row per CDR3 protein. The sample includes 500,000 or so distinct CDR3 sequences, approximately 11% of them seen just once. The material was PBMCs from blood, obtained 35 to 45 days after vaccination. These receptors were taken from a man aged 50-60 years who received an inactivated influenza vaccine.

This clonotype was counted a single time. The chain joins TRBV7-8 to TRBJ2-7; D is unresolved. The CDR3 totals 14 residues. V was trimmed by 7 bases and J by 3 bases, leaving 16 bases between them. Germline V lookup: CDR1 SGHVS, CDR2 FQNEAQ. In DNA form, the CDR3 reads TGTGCCAGCATCCATGGGAACAGCATCTACGAGCAGTACTTC. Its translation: CASIHGNSIYEQYF.

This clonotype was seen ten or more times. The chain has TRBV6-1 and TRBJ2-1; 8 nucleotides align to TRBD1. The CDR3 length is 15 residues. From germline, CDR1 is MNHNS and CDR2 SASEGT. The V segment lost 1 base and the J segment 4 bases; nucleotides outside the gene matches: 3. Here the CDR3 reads CASSEGQGAYNEQFF. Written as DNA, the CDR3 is TGTGCCAGCAGTGAAGGTCAGGGGGCATACAATGAGCAGTTCTTC.

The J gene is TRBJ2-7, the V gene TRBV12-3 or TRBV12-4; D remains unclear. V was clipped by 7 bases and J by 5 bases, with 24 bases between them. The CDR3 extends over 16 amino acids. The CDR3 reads CASKPSDGWGWDEQYF. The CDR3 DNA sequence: TGTGCCAGCAAACCGTCCGACGGATGGGGTTGGGACGAGCAGTACTTC.

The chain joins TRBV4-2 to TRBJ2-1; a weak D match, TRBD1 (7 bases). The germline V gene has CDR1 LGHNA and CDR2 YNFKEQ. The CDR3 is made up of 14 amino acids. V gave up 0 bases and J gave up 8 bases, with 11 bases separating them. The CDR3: CASSQEGGGDEQFF. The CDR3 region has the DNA TGTGCCAGCAGCCAAGAAGGGGGCGGGGATGAGCAGTTCTTC.

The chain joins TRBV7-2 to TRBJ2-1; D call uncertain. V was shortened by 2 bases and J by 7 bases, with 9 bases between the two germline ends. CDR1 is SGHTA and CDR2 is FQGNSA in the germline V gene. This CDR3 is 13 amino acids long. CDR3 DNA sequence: TGTGCCAGCAGCTTAACGGCAAGTAATGAGCAGTTCTTC. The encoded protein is CASSLTASNEQFF.

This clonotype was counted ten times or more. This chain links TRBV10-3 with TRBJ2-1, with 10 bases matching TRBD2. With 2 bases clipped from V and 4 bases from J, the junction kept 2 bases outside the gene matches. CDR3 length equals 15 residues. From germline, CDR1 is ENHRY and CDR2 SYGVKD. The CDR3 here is CAISEGTSVYNEQFF. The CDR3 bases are TGTGCCATCAGTGAGGGGACTAGCGTATACAATGAGCAGTTCTTC.

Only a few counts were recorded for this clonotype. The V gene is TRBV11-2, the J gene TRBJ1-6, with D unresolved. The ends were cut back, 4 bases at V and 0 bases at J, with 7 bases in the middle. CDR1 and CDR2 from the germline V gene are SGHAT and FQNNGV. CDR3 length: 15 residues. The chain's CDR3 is CASSSGPSYNSPLHF. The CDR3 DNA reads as TGTGCCAGCAGCTCGGGCCCCTCCTATAATTCACCCCTCCACTTT.

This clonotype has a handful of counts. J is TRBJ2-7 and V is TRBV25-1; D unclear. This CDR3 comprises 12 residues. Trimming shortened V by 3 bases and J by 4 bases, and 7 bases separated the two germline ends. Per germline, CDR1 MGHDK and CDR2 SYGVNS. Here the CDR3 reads CASSEVGYEQYF. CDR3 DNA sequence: TGTGCCAGCAGTGAGGTCGGGTACGAGCAGTACTTC.

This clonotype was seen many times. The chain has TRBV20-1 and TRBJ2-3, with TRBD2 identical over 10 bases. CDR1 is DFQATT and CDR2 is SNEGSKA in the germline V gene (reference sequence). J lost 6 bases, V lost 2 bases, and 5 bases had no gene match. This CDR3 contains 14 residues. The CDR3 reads CSARLAGASDTQYF. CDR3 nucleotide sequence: TGCAGTGCTAGACTAGCGGGGGCTTCGGATACGCAGTATTTT.

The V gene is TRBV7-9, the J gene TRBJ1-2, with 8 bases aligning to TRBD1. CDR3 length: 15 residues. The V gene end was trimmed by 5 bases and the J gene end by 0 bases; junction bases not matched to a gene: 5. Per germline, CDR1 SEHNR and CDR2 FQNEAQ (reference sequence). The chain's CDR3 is CASSPSGGANYGYTF. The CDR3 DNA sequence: TGTGCCAGCAGCCCATCAGGGGGCGCTAACTATGGCTACACCTTC.

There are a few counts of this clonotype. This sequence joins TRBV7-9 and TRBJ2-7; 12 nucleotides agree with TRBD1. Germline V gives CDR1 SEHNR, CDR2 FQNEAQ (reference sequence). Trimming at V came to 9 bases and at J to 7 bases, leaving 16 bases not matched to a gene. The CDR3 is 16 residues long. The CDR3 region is CASSLTSGTGGEEQYF. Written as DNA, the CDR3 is TGTGCCAGTTCGCTGACATCCGGGACAGGGGGCGAAGAGCAGTACTTC.

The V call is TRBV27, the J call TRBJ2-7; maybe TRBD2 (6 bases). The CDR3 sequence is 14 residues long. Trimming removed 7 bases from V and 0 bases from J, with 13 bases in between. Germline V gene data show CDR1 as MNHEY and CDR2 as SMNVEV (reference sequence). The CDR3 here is CASKGLPNSYEQYF. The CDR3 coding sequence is TGTGCCAGCAAGGGACTTCCAAACTCCTACGAGCAGTACTTC.

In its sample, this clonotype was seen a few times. The CDR3 bases are TGTGCCAGCAGAGGGGAGGGGGCTGGGAACTATGGCTACACCTTC. This gives the protein CASRGEGAGNYGYTF. The rearrangement links TRBV9 to TRBJ1-2; 7 bases are a match to TRBD1. The junction had 9 bases not matched to a gene; V was cut back by 5 bases and J by 2 bases. The germline V gene has CDR1 SGDLS and CDR2 YYNGEE. The CDR3 contains 15 residues.

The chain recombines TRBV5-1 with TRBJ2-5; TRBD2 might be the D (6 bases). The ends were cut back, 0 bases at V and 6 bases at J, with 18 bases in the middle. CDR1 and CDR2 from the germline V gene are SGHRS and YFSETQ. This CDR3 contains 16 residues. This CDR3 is CASSLALARGWKTQYF. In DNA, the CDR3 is TGCGCCAGCAGCTTGGCTCTAGCGCGGGGTTGGAAGACCCAGTACTTC.

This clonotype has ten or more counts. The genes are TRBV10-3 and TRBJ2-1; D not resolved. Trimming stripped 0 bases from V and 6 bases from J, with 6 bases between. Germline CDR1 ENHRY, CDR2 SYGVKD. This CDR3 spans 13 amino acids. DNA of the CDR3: TGTGCCATCAGTGAGTCTATAGTCAATGAGCAGTTCTTC. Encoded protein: CAISESIVNEQFF.

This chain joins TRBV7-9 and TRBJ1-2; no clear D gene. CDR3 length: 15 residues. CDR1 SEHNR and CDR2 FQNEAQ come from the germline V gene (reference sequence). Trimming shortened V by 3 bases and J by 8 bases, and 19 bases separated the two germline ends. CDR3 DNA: TGTGCCAGCAGCTTCGTCGCTCCCCGACAAGGCGGCTACACCTTC. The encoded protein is CASSFVAPRQGGYTF. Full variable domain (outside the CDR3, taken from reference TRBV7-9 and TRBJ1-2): DTGVSQNPRHKITKRGQNVTFRCDPISEHNRLYWYRQTLGQGPEFLTYFQNEAQLEKSRLLSDRFSAERPKGSFSTLEIQRTEQGDSAMYLCASSFVAPRQGGYTFGSGTRLTVV.

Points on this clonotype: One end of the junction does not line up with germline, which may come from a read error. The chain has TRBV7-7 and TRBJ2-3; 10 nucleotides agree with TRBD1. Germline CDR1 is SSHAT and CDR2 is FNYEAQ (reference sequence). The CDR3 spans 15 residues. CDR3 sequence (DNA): TGTGCTAGCAGCCCGACAGGGGGCCTCACAGATACGCAGTATTTT. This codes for CASSPTGGLTDTQYF.

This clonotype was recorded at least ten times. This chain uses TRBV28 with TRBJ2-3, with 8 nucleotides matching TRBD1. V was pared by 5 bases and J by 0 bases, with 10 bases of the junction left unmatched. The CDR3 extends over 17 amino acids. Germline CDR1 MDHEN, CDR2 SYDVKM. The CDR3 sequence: CASSPGTGWGSTDTQYF. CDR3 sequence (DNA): TGTGCCAGCAGTCCCGGGACAGGATGGGGTAGCACAGATACGCAGTATTTT.

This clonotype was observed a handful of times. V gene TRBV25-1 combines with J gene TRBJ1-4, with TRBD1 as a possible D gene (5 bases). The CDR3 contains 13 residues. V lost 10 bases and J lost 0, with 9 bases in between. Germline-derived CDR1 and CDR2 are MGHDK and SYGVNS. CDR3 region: CATRQTTNEKLFF. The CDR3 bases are TGTGCCACCAGACAGACAACTAATGAAAAACTGTTTTTT.

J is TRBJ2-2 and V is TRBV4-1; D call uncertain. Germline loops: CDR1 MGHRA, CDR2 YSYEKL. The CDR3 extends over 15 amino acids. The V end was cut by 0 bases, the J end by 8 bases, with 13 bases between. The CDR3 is CASSQDSSVFGELFF. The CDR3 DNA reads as TGCGCCAGCAGCCAAGATAGCTCGGTTTTTGGGGAGCTGTTTTTT.

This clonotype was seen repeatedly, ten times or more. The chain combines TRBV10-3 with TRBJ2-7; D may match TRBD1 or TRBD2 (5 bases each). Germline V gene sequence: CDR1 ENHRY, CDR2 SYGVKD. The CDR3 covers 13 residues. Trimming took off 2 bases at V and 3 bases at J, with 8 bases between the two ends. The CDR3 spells CAISEVRGYEQYF. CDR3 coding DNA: TGTGCCATCAGTGAGGTGAGGGGCTACGAGCAGTACTTC.

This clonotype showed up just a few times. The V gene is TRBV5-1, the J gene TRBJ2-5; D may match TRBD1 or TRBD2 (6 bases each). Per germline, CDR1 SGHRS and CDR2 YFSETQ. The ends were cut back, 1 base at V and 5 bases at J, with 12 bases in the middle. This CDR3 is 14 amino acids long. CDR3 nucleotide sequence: TGCGCCAGCAGCTTGCTGGGGGCGGGGGAGACCCAGTACTTC. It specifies CASSLLGAGETQYF.

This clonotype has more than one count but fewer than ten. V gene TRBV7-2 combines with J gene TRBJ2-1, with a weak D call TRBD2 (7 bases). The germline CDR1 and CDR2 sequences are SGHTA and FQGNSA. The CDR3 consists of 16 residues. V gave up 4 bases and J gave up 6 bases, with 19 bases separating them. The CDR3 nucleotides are TGTGCCAGCAGCTGGAGGGGGGACTCGGGAGGCAATGAGCAGTTCTTC. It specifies CASSWRGDSGGNEQFF.

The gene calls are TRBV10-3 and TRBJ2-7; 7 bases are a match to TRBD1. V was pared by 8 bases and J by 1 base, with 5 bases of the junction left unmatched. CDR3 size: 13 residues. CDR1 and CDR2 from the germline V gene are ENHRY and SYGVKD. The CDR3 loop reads CAISRRGSYEQYF. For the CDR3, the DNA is TGTGCCATCTCTCGCAGGGGGTCCTACGAGCAGTACTTC.

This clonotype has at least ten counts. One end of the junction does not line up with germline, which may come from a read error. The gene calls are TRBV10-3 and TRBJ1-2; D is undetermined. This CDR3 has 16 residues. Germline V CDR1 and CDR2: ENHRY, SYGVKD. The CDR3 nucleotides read TGTGCCATCAGTGAGTCACACCCGCTTACTAACTCTGGCTACACCTTC. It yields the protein CAISESHPLTNSGYTF.